These T cell receptor beta chains were read from a single sample in a study of OX40 agonist ivuxolimab in advanced cancers. Sequencing used immunoSEQ multiplex PCR; TCRdb keeps in-frame clones, though not all of them. The table lists some 80,000 clones, around 88% of them singletons. The input for sequencing was CD4+ or CD8+ T cells sorted from blood, taken in a trial of the OX40 agonist ivuxolimab. These receptors came from an adult with an advanced solid tumor such as melanoma, head and neck, liver or kidney cancer. Both conserved end residues are part of each CDR3. Each record gives: D gene, V gene, clone size, J gene, CDR3 DNA, CDR3 protein. D genes are given only for firm matches. Clone size is given for some rows only: seen once, a few or many times, or a class if the clone is expanded.

>-|TRBV2|-|TRBJ1-2
TGTGCCAGCAGTGACAGGGTAGCTAACTATGGCTACACCTTC
CASSDRVANYGYTF
>-|TRBV7-9|-|TRBJ1-1
TGTGCCAGCTCCCCGGTGGGTGAAGCTTTCTTT
CASSPVGEAFF
>-|TRBV2|once|TRBJ1-3
TGTGCCAGCAGTGGTGTCCGTGCCGTTTCTGGAAACACCATATATTTT
CASSGVRAVSGNTIYF
>-|TRBV5-1|few|TRBJ1-1
TGCGCCAGCAGCTTGACGGGGATGGCCACTGAAGCTTTCTTT
CASSLTGMATEAFF
>-|TRBV6-6|-|TRBJ1-2
TGTGCCAGCAGTTACCCCCGTGGCTACACCTTC
CASSYPRGYTF
>-|TRBV10-2|-|TRBJ2-1
TGCGCCAGCAGTGACAGATACAATGAGCAGTTCTTC
CASSDRYNEQFF
>-|TRBV5-1|-|TRBJ1-1
TGCGCCAGCAGCTTGGTACCGTCTGAAGCTTTCTTT
CASSLVPSEAFF
>TRBD2|TRBV5-4|-|TRBJ2-3
TGTGCCAGCAGCTTTTCCGGGACTAGCATCACGGGCACAGATACGCAGTATTTT
CASSFSGTSITGTDTQYF
>-|TRBV7-2|-|TRBJ2-3
TGTGCCAGCAGCTTAGGTGGCTACCGTACAGATACGCAGTATTTT
CASSLGGYRTDTQYF
>TRBD1|TRBV19|-|TRBJ2-7
TGTGCCAGTAGTCCCGCCTCGACAGGGTTCCGGGAGCAGTACTTC
CASSPASTGFREQYF
>-|TRBV19|-|TRBJ2-6
TGTGCCAGTACCAACTGGGGGGTAGAGGGCCTTGGGGCCAACGTCCTGACTTTC
CASTNWGVEGLGANVLTF
>TRBD1|TRBV6-1|-|TRBJ1-4
TGTGCCAGCAGTGCAAACAGGGGCTCCAATGAAAAACTGTTTTTT
CASSANRGSNEKLFF
>-|TRBV5-1|few|TRBJ2-7
TGCGCCAGCAGATTGGATCCGGGCGAGCCCTACGAGCAGTACTTC
CASRLDPGEPYEQYF
>TRBD2|TRBV19|once|TRBJ2-1
TGTGCCAGTAGGACGCATCTAGCGGGAGTATCGGGAAATGAGCAGTTCTTC
CASRTHLAGVSGNEQFF
>TRBD2|TRBV27|-|TRBJ2-1
TGTGCCAGCAGTTTAAGCGGGACTAGCGGGAGTCAGCAGTTCTTC
CASSLSGTSGSQQFF
>-|TRBV5-4|-|TRBJ1-2
TGTGCCAGCAGACCCCCCGCGGATGGCTACACCTTC
CASRPPADGYTF
>-|TRBV20-1|-|TRBJ1-2
TGCAGTGCTAGAGGCCCGGGGGGCTACACCTTC
CSARGPGGYTF
>-|TRBV11-1|-|TRBJ2-2
TGTGCCAGCAGCTTCAAAGCTAACACCGGGGAGCTGTTTTTT
CASSFKANTGELFF
>-|TRBV29-1|-|TRBJ2-2
TGCAGCGTCCTGGGGACCGGGGAGCTGTTTTTT
CSVLGTGELFF
>-|TRBV7-3|-|TRBJ1-2
TGTGCCAGCAGCCGATTTATAGCAGCGGGGACTAACTATGGCTACACCTTC
CASSRFIAAGTNYGYTF
>-|TRBV2|few|TRBJ1-5
TGTGCCAACGGGGGACTCAATCAGCCCCAGCATTTT
CANGGLNQPQHF
>-|TRBV7-6|-|TRBJ2-3
TGTGCCAGCAGCTTATCCTTTGATGCAGATACGCAGTATTTT
CASSLSFDADTQYF
>TRBD2|TRBV30|-|TRBJ2-5
TGTGCCTTCCGCCTGGATAGCGGGAGAGAGACCCAGTACTTC
CAFRLDSGRETQYF
>-|TRBV11-3|-|TRBJ1-1
TGTGCCAGCAGCTTTGGGTTGAACACTGAAGCTTTCTTT
CASSFGLNTEAFF
>-|TRBV19|-|TRBJ1-5
TGTGCCAGTAGTTTACAGGGAGGGGGATATCAGCCCCGGCATTTT
CASSLQGGGYQPRHF
>-|TRBV19|-|TRBJ2-6
TGTGCCAGTAGTATAGATCAACCGGCTGGGGCCAACGTCCTGACTTTC
CASSIDQPAGANVLTF
>-|TRBV11-2|-|TRBJ2-2
TGTGCCAGCAGCTTACCCCAGAGTACCCCGGACACCGGGGAGCTGTTTTTT
CASSLPQSTPDTGELFF
>-|TRBV10-2|-|TRBJ1-5
TGCGCCAGCAGCAGCCAGGGTAACAATCAGCCCCAGCATTTT
CASSSQGNNQPQHF
>TRBD2|TRBV11-3|-|TRBJ2-1
TGTGCCAGCAGCTTACAGACTAGCGGGGGGGCCAATGAGCAGTTCTTC
CASSLQTSGGANEQFF
>-|TRBV7-2|-|TRBJ1-4
TGTGCCAGCAGCAACACAACAGGGCCAGGAGGCGAAAAACTGTTTTTT
CASSNTTGPGGEKLFF
>TRBD1|TRBV5-4|-|TRBJ1-2
TGTGCCAGCAGATCGGACCAGGGGGCGGCTGGCTACACCTTC
CASRSDQGAAGYTF
>TRBD2|TRBV2|-|TRBJ2-1
TGTGCCAGCAGTCCCGGGACTAGCGTATCTGAGCAGTTCTTC
CASSPGTSVSEQFF
>-|TRBV4-2|-|TRBJ1-2
TGTGCCAGCAGCCAAGGGACGATGGGGGGCGTAAACTATGGCTACACCTTC
CASSQGTMGGVNYGYTF
>-|TRBV5-4|-|TRBJ2-1
TGTGCCAGCAGCCCCCTGGCGGGCAGGCCCAATGAGCAGTTCTTC
CASSPLAGRPNEQFF
>-|TRBV7-6|once|TRBJ2-5
TGTGCCAGCAGCTTCCAACACCAGACGACACAAGAGACCCAGTACTTC
CASSFQHQTTQETQYF
>-|TRBV11-3|-|TRBJ2-3
TGTGCCAGCAGTTTAATGGGGAGCGGGACAGATACGCAGTATTTT
CASSLMGSGTDTQYF
>-|TRBV2|-|TRBJ2-3
TGTGCCAGCGGAACTACGCAGTATTTT
CASGTTQYF
>-|TRBV9|-|TRBJ1-5
TGTGCCAGCAGCGTACCATCCGGACAGACTACTAGCAATCAGCCCCAGCATTTT
CASSVPSGQTTSNQPQHF
>TRBD1|TRBV2|once|TRBJ1-2
TGTGCCAGCAGCGAGGGACAGGGGTATGGCTACACCTTC
CASSEGQGYGYTF
>-|TRBV19|-|TRBJ1-6
TGTGCCAGTAGTAGTGGGACCTCAAATTCACCCCTCCACTTT
CASSSGTSNSPLHF
>-|TRBV4-1|-|TRBJ2-1
TGCGCCAGCAGCCAAGATGGGAAGGGGAGGGGGTACAATGAGCAGTTCTTC
CASSQDGKGRGYNEQFF
>-|TRBV9|once|TRBJ2-2
TGTGCCAGCAGCGTAGTCTTCTCCGGGGAGCTGTTTTTT
CASSVVFSGELFF
>-|TRBV11-1|few|TRBJ1-2
TGTGCCAGCAGCTTTCTCCAGGGGAAGGATGGCTACACCTTC
CASSFLQGKDGYTF
>TRBD1|TRBV6-1|-|TRBJ1-6
TGTGCCAGCAGTGAGATGACAGGGGTGTTTTCACCCCTCCACTTT
CASSEMTGVFSPLHF
>TRBD2|TRBV5-1|-|TRBJ2-5
TGCGCCAGCAGCTTCTCGGGACTAGCGAGGGGGGAGACCCAGTACTTC
CASSFSGLARGETQYF
>TRBD1|TRBV19|-|TRBJ1-2
TGTGCCAGTAGTAGGGGACAGGGGAGCACCTATGGCTACACCTTC
CASSRGQGSTYGYTF
>TRBD2|TRBV5-1|-|TRBJ2-5
TGCGCCAGCAGCTTCGGGACTAGCGGAATCCAAGAGACCCAGTACTTC
CASSFGTSGIQETQYF
>-|TRBV15|-|TRBJ1-1
TGTGCCACCAGCAGAGATCTTGGGAGTATGGCTTTCTTT
CATSRDLGSMAFF
>-|TRBV7-3|-|TRBJ1-1
TGTGCCAGCAGCTTAATGGGAGCAGGCAAGGCCGGGTTGAACACTGAAGCTTTCTTT
CASSLMGAGKAGLNTEAFF
>-|TRBV7-9|-|TRBJ2-4
TGTGCCAGCAGCTTAGCGCAACAGAGGACTCCCAGTGACTTC
CASSLAQQRTPSDF
>-|TRBV15|-|TRBJ2-1
TGTGCCACCAGCAGAGTTGATCGGGACGGAGAGCAGTTCTTC
CATSRVDRDGEQFF
>-|TRBV28|-|TRBJ2-2
TGTGCCACCCGCCCTGGGGCCGGGGAGCTGTTTTTT
CATRPGAGELFF
>TRBD2|TRBV9|-|TRBJ2-3
TGTGCCAGCAGCGTAGAACTAGCGGGTCTCACAGATACGCAGTATTTT
CASSVELAGLTDTQYF
>TRBD1|TRBV7-9|once|TRBJ2-1
TGTGCCAGCAGCTCAACCGGGCAGGGGGCTCGTGATGAGCAGTTCTTC
CASSSTGQGARDEQFF
>-|TRBV9|-|TRBJ1-2
TGTGCCAGCAGCGGGGGGCTCTATGGCTACACCTTC
CASSGGLYGYTF
>-|TRBV7-7|-|TRBJ2-5
TGTGCTAGCAGCTTAGCCGGGATTGGTGTAGAGACCCAGTACTTC
CASSLAGIGVETQYF
>-|TRBV2|once|TRBJ2-1
TGTGCCAGCATCGATCCCGGCTCCTACAATGAGCAGTTCTTC
CASIDPGSYNEQFF
>-|TRBV30|few|TRBJ2-3
TGTGCCTGGAGTGTCGGGCAGAGCACAGATACGCAGTATTTT
CAWSVGQSTDTQYF
>-|TRBV18|-|TRBJ1-2
TGTGCCAGCTCACCACCCGGGAGCCGGCCGGATGGCTACACCTTC
CASSPPGSRPDGYTF
>-|TRBV19|-|TRBJ1-1
TGTGCCAGTAGTATAGACAGAGGGCCGATGAACACTGAAGCTTTCTTT
CASSIDRGPMNTEAFF